Listed below are T cell receptor beta chains from one sample, sequenced in a study of response to subunit inactivated influenza vaccine. TCRdb used MiXCR to reprocess the RT-PCR reads, holding one entry per CDR3 protein. The repertoire holds roughly 710,000 distinct CDR3 sequences, with 14% as singletons. The sample was PBMCs from blood, taken 14 days before vaccination. The receptors here all came from a man aged 50-59 years who received an inactivated influenza vaccine. Each CDR3 is given without its conserved first and last residue. Fields, in order: J gene, V gene, CDR3 length, CDR3 protein.

>TRBJ2-5|TRBV5-1|12
ASSWGTAEETQY
>TRBJ2-3|TRBV5-1|12
ASSLETGADTQY
>TRBJ2-6|TRBV4-3|14
ASSQRTGSGANVLT
>TRBJ2-7|TRBV7-8|11
ASSLVEPYEQY
>TRBJ2-5|TRBV20-1|11
SARVGGLETQY
>TRBJ2-1|TRBV3-1|13
ASSQVLAGGSEQF
>TRBJ2-1|TRBV11-3|11
ASSRGLTNEQF
>TRBJ2-3|TRBV7-2|15
ASSFRGLAGVADTQY
>TRBJ2-7|TRBV6-2/TRBV6-3|13
ASSFLDLQSYEQY
>TRBJ1-1|TRBV6-1|12
ASNRDFMNTEAF
>TRBJ2-4|TRBV12-3/TRBV12-4|10
ATLQDPGIQY
>TRBJ2-2|TRBV3-1|10
ASSFEGGELF
>TRBJ2-7|TRBV6-1|12
ASRGGRGSYEQY
>TRBJ2-5|TRBV5-1|13
ASSPGAGGKETQY
>TRBJ1-2|TRBV12-3/TRBV12-4|10
ASSYGGTGYT
>TRBJ1-4|TRBV15|11
ATSRGQNEKLF
>TRBJ1-1|TRBV29-1|11
SVKTLGDTEAF
>TRBJ2-5|TRBV24-1|13
ATSVRLGRQETQY
>TRBJ2-2|TRBV29-1|11
SVPGQATGELF
>TRBJ2-1|TRBV10-3|14
AISEARTSSYNEQF
>TRBJ1-2|TRBV27|11
ASQGRLNYGYT
>TRBJ2-3|TRBV20-1|8
SAVRDTQY
>TRBJ2-7|TRBV12-3/TRBV12-4|12
ASSLGASLYEQY
>TRBJ1-5|TRBV10-3|10
AISPPGGPQH
>TRBJ1-2|TRBV12-3/TRBV12-4|14
ASSLSGVQTLYGYT
>TRBJ2-1|TRBV2|13
ASSERWSSYNEQF
>TRBJ2-2|TRBV5-1|12
ASSSLWSAGELF
>TRBJ2-2|TRBV5-1|13
ASSVMGAEAGELF
>TRBJ2-2|TRBV4-2|14
ASSPRARGRSGELF
>TRBJ2-3|TRBV5-1|16
ASSAGQAPYIVTDTQY
>TRBJ2-7|TRBV6-5|13
ASSSAGTGVSEQY
>TRBJ2-3|TRBV5-1|11
ASSAGFTDTQY
>TRBJ2-3|TRBV12-3/TRBV12-4|13
ASSPRDTSTDTQY
>TRBJ2-1|TRBV2|12
ASSKLAGGLEQF
>TRBJ2-4|TRBV20-1|11
SARVGAKNIQY
>TRBJ2-3|TRBV6-5|12
ASSYFGRADTQY
>TRBJ2-7|TRBV14|11
ASSQVIQGKQY
>TRBJ2-1|TRBV24-1|11
ATSDFSGDEQF
>TRBJ2-2|TRBV7-2|13
ASSLGQVGTGELF
>TRBJ2-3|TRBV24-1|14
ATSDWTGSSTDTQY
>TRBJ2-3|TRBV2|13
ASRKGQGAWDTQY
>TRBJ2-7|TRBV4-3|13
ASSQVWDSSYEQY
>TRBJ2-5|TRBV9|12
ASSPWGGRETQY
>TRBJ1-5|TRBV7-2|12
ASSPRASNQPQH
>TRBJ2-3|TRBV4-2|14
ASSQDHPLGPHVVY
>TRBJ2-5|TRBV29-1|12
SVVSLAGVETQY
>TRBJ2-4|TRBV6-1|16
ASDTAWRGPLAKNIQY